The table lists the clone carrying this TCR beta chain with a few counts. Its antigen is unknown. The sample belongs to a study of CD8 T cells in ankylosing spondylitis. Study observations and caveats: Ankylosing spondylitis blood seemed to carry a telltale TCR beta motif made of about 8 highly homologous variants.

TCRdb re-called the 5' RACE reads with MiXCR, one entry per CDR3 protein. This sample has hundreds of thousands of distinct CDR3 sequences; approximately 20% occur once, and the top ten carry about 42%. The germline V gene encodes CDR1 SGHRS and CDR2 YFSETQ. CDR3 length: 13 amino acids. V was clipped by 0 bases and J by 7 bases; unmatched bases: 0. This clonotype was obtained from a male donor with ankylosing spondylitis. Material: blood, either unsorted or a sorted T cell fraction (not recorded which). The V call is TRBV5-1, the J call TRBJ2-1; 8 nucleotides line up with TRBD1. This chain's CDR3 is CASSLGQGNEQFF. CDR3 nucleotide sequence: TGCGCCAGCAGCTTGGGACAGGGGAATGAGCAGTTCTTC.